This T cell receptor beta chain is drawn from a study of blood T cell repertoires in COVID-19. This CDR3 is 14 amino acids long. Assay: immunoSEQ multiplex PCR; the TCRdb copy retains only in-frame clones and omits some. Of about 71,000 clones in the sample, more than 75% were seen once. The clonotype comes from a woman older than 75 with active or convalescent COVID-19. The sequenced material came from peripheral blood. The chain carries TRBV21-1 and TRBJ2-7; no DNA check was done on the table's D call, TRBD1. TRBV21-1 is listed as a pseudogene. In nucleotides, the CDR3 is TGTGCCAGCAGCTGGGACAGGGGGCTTGGGGAGCAGTACTTC. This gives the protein CASSWDRGLGEQYF.